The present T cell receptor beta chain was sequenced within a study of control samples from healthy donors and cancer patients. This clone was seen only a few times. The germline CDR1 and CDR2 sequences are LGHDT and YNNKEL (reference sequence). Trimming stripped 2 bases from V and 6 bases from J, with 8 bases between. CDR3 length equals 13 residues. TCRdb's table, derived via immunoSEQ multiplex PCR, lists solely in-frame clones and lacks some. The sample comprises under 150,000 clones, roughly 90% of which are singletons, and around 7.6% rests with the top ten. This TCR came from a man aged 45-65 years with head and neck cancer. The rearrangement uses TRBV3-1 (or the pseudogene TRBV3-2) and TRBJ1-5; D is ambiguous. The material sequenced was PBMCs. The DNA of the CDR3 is TGTGCCAGCAGCCAACAGCCCGGTCAGCCCCAGCATTTT. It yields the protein CASSQQPGQPQHF.